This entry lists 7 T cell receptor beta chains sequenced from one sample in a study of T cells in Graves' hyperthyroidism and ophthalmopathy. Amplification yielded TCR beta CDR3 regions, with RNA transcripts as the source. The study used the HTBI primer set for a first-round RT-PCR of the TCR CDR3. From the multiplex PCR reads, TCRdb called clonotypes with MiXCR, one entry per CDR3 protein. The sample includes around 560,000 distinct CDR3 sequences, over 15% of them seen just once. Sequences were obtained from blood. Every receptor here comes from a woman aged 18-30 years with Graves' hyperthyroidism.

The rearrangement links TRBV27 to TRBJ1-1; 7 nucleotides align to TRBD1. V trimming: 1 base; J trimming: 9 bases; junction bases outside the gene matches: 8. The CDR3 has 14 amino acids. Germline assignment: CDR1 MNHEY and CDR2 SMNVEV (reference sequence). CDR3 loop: CASSLYRGRTQAFF. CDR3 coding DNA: TGTGCCAGCAGTTTATACAGGGGCCGGACCCAAGCTTTCTTT.

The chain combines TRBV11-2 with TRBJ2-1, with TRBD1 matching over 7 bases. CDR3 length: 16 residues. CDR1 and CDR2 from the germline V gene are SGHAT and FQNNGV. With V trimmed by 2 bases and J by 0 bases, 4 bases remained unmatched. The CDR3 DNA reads TGTGCCAGCAGCTTATATGGGGACAGCTCCTACAATGAGCAGTTCTTC. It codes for CASSLYGDSSYNEQFF.

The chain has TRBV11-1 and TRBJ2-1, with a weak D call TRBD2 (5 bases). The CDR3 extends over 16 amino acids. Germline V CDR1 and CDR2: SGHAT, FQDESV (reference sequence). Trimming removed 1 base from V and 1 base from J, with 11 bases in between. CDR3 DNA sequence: TGTGCCAGCAGCTTAGGGCGGCGACTATCCTACAATGAGCAGTTCTTC. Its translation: CASSLGRRLSYNEQFF.

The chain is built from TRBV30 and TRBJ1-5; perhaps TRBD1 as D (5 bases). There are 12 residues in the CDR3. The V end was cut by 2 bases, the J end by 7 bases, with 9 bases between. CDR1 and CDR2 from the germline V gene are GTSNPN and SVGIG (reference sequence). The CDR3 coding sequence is TGTGCCTGGAGTTCCCAGGGACAGCCCCAGCATTTT. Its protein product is CAWSSQGQPQHF.

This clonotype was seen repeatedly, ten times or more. In nucleotides, the CDR3 is TGTGCCAGCAGTTACGGTAGGGAATACGAGCAGTACTTC. This translates into CASSYGREYEQYF. This chain uses TRBV6-5 with TRBJ2-7; D remains ambiguous. Germline loops: CDR1 MNHEY, CDR2 SVGAGI. V was clipped by 2 bases and J by 4 bases, with 9 bases between them. The CDR3 is 13 amino acids.

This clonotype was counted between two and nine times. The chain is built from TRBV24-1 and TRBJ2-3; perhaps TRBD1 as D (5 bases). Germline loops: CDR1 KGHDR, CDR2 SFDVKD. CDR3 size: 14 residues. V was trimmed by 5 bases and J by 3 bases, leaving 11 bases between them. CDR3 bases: TGTGCCACCAGTGCCCTGCCAGGGACAGATACGCAGTATTTT. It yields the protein CATSALPGTDTQYF.

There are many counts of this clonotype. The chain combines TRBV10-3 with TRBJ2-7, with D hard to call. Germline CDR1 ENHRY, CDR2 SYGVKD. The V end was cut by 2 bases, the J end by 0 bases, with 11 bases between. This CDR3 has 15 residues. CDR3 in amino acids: CAISEPGRNSYEQYF. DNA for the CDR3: TGTGCCATCAGTGAGCCGGGCAGAAACTCCTACGAGCAGTACTTC.